Listed here are 15 T cell receptor beta chains from one sample, sequenced in a study of blood T cells in healthy people across ages. A J-beta primer mix and a sample-barcoded 5' primer were used in a second PCR of about 7 to 12 cycles. One entry per CDR3 protein results from TCRdb running MiXCR on the 5' RACE reads. The sample includes some 1,800,000 distinct CDR3 sequences, about 39% of them seen just once. The sequencing sample was made of blood. These receptors were collected from a human donor in good health.

This clonotype was seen a few times. This chain joins TRBV28 and TRBJ1-2, with D possibly being TRBD1 (6 bases). The V gene's germline CDR1 is MDHEN and CDR2 SYDVKM. V lost 4 bases and J 3 bases, leaving 15 bases between the germline ends. This CDR3 has 15 amino acids. The CDR3 loop reads CASSSADSYYYGYTF. The CDR3 DNA is TGTGCCAGCAGTTCCGCGGACAGCTATTACTATGGCTACACCTTC.

The CDR3 nucleotides are TGTGCCAGCAGCTTGACTAGGACAGCCTATGGCTACACCTTC. Encoded protein: CASSLTRTAYGYTF. The chain links TRBV11-1 to TRBJ1-2, with a weak D call TRBD1 (6 bases). CDR3 length: 14 amino acids. Germline lookup yields CDR1 SGHAT and CDR2 FQDESV (reference sequence). Trimming shortened V by 3 bases and J by 4 bases, and 12 bases separated the two germline ends.

This clonotype was counted a few times. The chain couples TRBV10-3 to TRBJ1-1, with 12 bases lining up with TRBD1. Germline V gene sequence: CDR1 ENHRY, CDR2 SYGVKD. Trimming at V came to 3 bases and at J to 4 bases, leaving 9 bases not matched to a gene. The CDR3 spans 17 residues. CDR3 in DNA: TGTGCCATCAGTGAACCGGGACAGGGGGCGCGAGGCACTGAAGCTTTCTTT. Residues: CAISEPGQGARGTEAFF.

The rearrangement links TRBV7-2 to TRBJ2-3; 8 nucleotides align to TRBD2. The V segment lost 5 bases and the J segment 0 bases; nucleotides outside the gene matches: 7. This CDR3 is 16 amino acids long. CDR1 is SGHTA, CDR2 FQGNSA, per germline. The CDR3 is CASSPGTRISTDTQYF. CDR3 bases: TGTGCCAGCAGCCCCGGGACTAGAATTAGCACAGATACGCAGTATTTT.

This sequence joins TRBV5-1 and TRBJ2-5; 13 nucleotides line up with TRBD2. The germline gives CDR1 SGHRS, CDR2 YFSETQ. CDR3 length: 17 residues. The V and J ends lost 3 bases and 0 bases, in that order; junction bases with no gene match: 5. CDR3 residues: CASSSTSGGEYQETQYF. In nucleotides, the CDR3 is TGCGCCAGCAGCTCCACTAGCGGGGGGGAGTACCAAGAGACCCAGTACTTC.

The genes are TRBV25-1 and TRBJ1-2; weak D call: TRBD1 (6 bases). Trimming pared 3 bases from V and 4 bases from J, leaving 9 bases between. The CDR3 has 13 amino acids. Germline V gene data show CDR1 as MGHDK and CDR2 as SYGVNS. In DNA form, the CDR3 reads TGTGCCAGCAGTGACAGGGGCCTCTATGGCTACACCTTC. This encodes CASSDRGLYGYTF.

This clonotype was observed a few times. V and J are TRBV20-1 and TRBJ2-5; weak D call: TRBD1 (6 bases). Germline V gene sequence: CDR1 DFQATT, CDR2 SNEGSKA (reference sequence). V lost 3 bases, J lost 7 bases, and 12 bases lay in between. The CDR3 covers 12 residues. CDR3 coding DNA: TGCAGTGCTAGGGACAGACCAGGGACCCAGTACTTC. The encoded protein is CSARDRPGTQYF.

This clonotype occurred a few times. The chain has TRBV27 and TRBJ1-5, with 9 bases fitting TRBD1. Germline V gene sequence: CDR1 MNHEY, CDR2 SMNVEV (reference sequence). There are 14 residues in the CDR3. V shed 4 bases, J shed 6 bases, and the junction held 4 bases outside the gene matches. The CDR3 loop is CASSSTGGSQPQHF. CDR3 nucleotide sequence: TGTGCCAGCAGTTCGACAGGGGGGAGTCAGCCCCAGCATTTT.

A note on this clonotype: Mismatch with germline at one junction end may stem from a read error. This chain uses TRBV15 with TRBJ2-4, with a weak D call TRBD1 (5 bases). CDR3 size: 17 residues. The germline V gene encodes CDR1 LNHNV and CDR2 YYDKDF (reference sequence). In DNA form, the CDR3 reads TGTGTCACCAGCAGAGATCAGGGAAACCTAGCCAAAAACATTCAGTACTTC. Its translation: CVTSRDQGNLAKNIQYF.

This chain joins TRBV5-1 and TRBJ1-1; 7 bases are a match to TRBD1. The germline V gene encodes CDR1 SGHRS and CDR2 YFSETQ. The CDR3 extends over 14 amino acids. V was pared by 5 bases and J by 0 bases, with 4 bases of the junction left unmatched. CDR3 residues: CASRVTGLNTEAFF. DNA of the CDR3: TGCGCCAGCAGGGTGACAGGGTTGAACACTGAAGCTTTCTTT.

This clonotype came up once. CDR3 sequence: CASTLPGGISLEAPHNPETQYF. CDR3 in DNA: TGTGCCAGCACTCTCCCCGGGGGGATTAGTCTAGAAGCACCCCACAACCCAGAGACCCAGTACTTC. The chain carries TRBV2 and TRBJ2-5; TRBD2 matches 7 bases. Unmatched junction bases numbered 33, after V lost 7 bases and J lost 4 bases. This CDR3 contains 22 residues. Germline V gene sequence: CDR1 SNHLY, CDR2 FYNNEI.

This clonotype has a handful of counts. This chain links TRBV20-1 with TRBJ1-6; D is ambiguous. V shed 0 bases and J shed 9 bases, with 9 bases lying between them. The CDR3 is 13 amino acids. The germline V gene encodes CDR1 DFQATT and CDR2 SNEGSKA (reference sequence). The CDR3 DNA reads TGCAGTGCTAGAGAGGGAGTCCGTTCACCCCTCCACTTT. Translation: CSAREGVRSPLHF.

This rearrangement joins TRBV11-2 to TRBJ2-5, with 12 nucleotides matching TRBD2. Germline CDR1 reads SGHAT; CDR2 reads FQNNGV. V lost 1 base, J lost 5 bases, and 8 bases stayed unmatched. The CDR3 is 17 residues long. The CDR3 sequence: CASSLASSGGALETQYF. CDR3 nucleotide sequence: TGTGCCAGCAGCTTAGCCTCTAGCGGGGGGGCCCTGGAGACCCAGTACTTC. The full variable domain, rest sourced from reference TRBV11-2 and TRBJ2-5, is EAGVAQSPRYKIIEKRQSVAFWCNPISGHATLYWYQQILGQGPKLLIQFQNNGVVDDSQLPKDRFSAERLKGVDSTLKIQPAKLEDSAVYLCASSLASSGGALETQYFGPGTRLLVL.

This rearrangement joins TRBV20-1 to TRBJ2-5; D is possibly TRBD1 or TRBD2 (6 bases each). In germline, CDR1 is DFQATT, CDR2 SNEGSKA (reference sequence). The CDR3 runs 14 residues. V gave up 5 bases and J gave up 4 bases, with 17 bases separating them. Here the CDR3 DNA reads TGCAGTGCTGGGGGGCGAGGTCCCGCAGAGACCCAGTACTTC. This gives the protein CSAGGRGPAETQYF.

J is TRBJ2-7 and V is TRBV21-1; the table gives TRBD2 as D, unverified against the DNA. TRBV21-1 is reported as a pseudogene. There are 15 residues in the CDR3. This CDR3 reads CASSNLAGGSYEQYF. For the CDR3, the DNA is TGTGCCAGCAGCAACCTAGCGGGGGGTTCCTACGAGCAGTACTTC.